The sequence of this TCR beta chain was determined in a study of molecular identifiers for immune sequencing clone quantification. Comments on this clonotype: Its ends do not fully match the called genes, so a read error is possible.

CDR1 SGDLS and CDR2 YYNGEE come from the germline V gene. The CDR3 runs to 15 residues. Preparation of naive CD8 libraries involved roughly 19,000 to 1,100,000 sorted cells and 10%, 30% or 50% RNA. Methods described previously, with TCR primers listed, were used for bulk TCR libraries. TCRdb reanalysed the PCR reads using MiXCR and keeps one entry per CDR3 protein. This sample has about 640,000 distinct CDR3 sequences, with about 20% found just once. This receptor was identified in a human donor in good health. Some libraries in this study had Jurkat cell RNA spiked in. Sequenced input: naive CD8+ T cells from blood, with Jurkat cell RNA spiked in. Subset meaning: FACS-sorted CD8+CD4-CCR7+CD45RA+ naive T cells. The chain links TRBV9 to TRBJ2-1; 7 nucleotides agree with TRBD2. The CDR3 sequence: CASSVEGGPYNERFF. The CDR3 nucleotides read TGTGCCAGCAGCGTAGAGGGAGGGCCCTACAATGAGCGGTTCTTC. The full variable domain, its missing parts supplied by reference TRBV9 and TRBJ2-1, is DSGVTQTPKHLITATGQRVTLRCSPRSGDLSVYWYQQSLDQGLQFLIQYYNGEERAKGNILERFSAQQFPDLHSELNLSSLELGDSALYFCASSVEGGPYNERFFGPGTRLTVL.